What follows describes a single T cell receptor beta chain. The data derive from a study of CD8 T cells in Susac syndrome. RNA, at about 0.45 to 1 ug, was reverse transcribed with random hexamers. The authors amplified TCR beta CDR3 across 54 Vbeta and 13 Jbeta using immunoSEQ multiplex PCR. One entry per CDR3 protein, called by TCRdb with MiXCR from the immunoSEQ multiplex PCR reads. The data show approximately 120,000 distinct CDR3 sequences, with around 94% seen just once and more than 0.075% held by the top ten. CDR3 size: 16 residues. Trimming cost V 6 bases and J 2 bases, with 21 bases left between them. Germline loops: CDR1 DFQATT, CDR2 SNEGSKA (reference sequence). TEMRA cells underwent FACS enrichment and CD8+ and CD4+ T cells underwent negative isolation.

This chain joins TRBV20-1 and TRBJ2-3; perhaps TRBD2 as D (6 bases). This TCR was recovered from a human donor in good health. The sample comprised CD4+ T cells from PBMCs. CDR3 nucleotide sequence: TGCAGTGCCATCGCCGGTGGGACTTCCGACACAGATACGCAGTATTTT. It specifies CSAIAGGTSDTDTQYF.